In its sample, the clone carrying this TCR beta chain was seen a few times. Its antigen is currently unknown. The record originates from a study of T-cell memory formation after mild COVID-19. Study-level background: Each donor largely had its own TCR clusters.

Germline-derived CDR1 and CDR2 are MNHEY and SVGAGI. This CDR3 contains 14 residues. V was cut by 6 bases and J by 1 base, with 9 bases left in between. Study observations and caveats: Those CD4+ clones that contracted were mainly in CM and EM (CD8+ ones in EMRA). From day 15 to 85, contracting clones were balanced between CD4 and CD8, whereas later expanders leaned toward CD4+.

TCRdb reanalysed the 5' RACE reads using MiXCR and keeps one entry per CDR3 protein. The sample records about 560,000 distinct CDR3 sequences, approximately 15% being singletons. The material sequenced was PBMCs or a T cell subset sorted from them (not recorded which). This chain links TRBV6-5 with TRBJ2-2; perhaps TRBD1 as D (6 bases). The receptor was isolated from an adult woman who had mild COVID-19 (a few samples of this study predate the infection). Cell type and time point are not known. The CDR3 reads CASRETGNTGELFF. In nucleotides, the CDR3 is TGTGCCAGCAGAGAGACAGGGAACACCGGGGAGCTGTTTTTT.